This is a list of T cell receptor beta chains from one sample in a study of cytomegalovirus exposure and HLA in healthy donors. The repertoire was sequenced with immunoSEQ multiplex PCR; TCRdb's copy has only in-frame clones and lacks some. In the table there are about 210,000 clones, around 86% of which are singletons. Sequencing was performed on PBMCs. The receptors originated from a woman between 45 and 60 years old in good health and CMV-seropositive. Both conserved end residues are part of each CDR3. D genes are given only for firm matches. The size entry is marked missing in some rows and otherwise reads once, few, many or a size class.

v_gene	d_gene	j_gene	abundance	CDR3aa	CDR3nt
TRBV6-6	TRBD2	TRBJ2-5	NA	CASSWGGGGQETQYF	TGTGCCAGCAGTTGGGGCGGGGGGGGCCAAGAGACCCAGTACTTC
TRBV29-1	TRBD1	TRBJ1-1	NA	CSVVLNLGGVNTEAFF	TGCAGCGTTGTGCTAAATTTAGGGGGCGTTAACACTGAAGCTTTCTTT
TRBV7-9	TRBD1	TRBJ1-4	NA	CASSAWDSSNEKLFF	TGTGCCAGCAGCGCCTGGGACAGCTCTAATGAAAAACTGTTTTTT
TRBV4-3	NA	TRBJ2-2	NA	CASSQDNRANTGELFF	TGCGCCAGCAGCCAAGATAACAGGGCGAACACCGGGGAGCTGTTTTTT
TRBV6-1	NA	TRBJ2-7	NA	CASSDQEPTYEQYF	TGTGCCAGCAGTGACCAGGAACCCACCTACGAGCAGTACTTC
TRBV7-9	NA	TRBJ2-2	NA	CASRQGNGELFF	TGTGCCAGCAGGCAGGGAAACGGGGAGCTGTTTTTT
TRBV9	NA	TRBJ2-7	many	CASSVGGGPYEQYF	TGTGCCAGCAGCGTAGGTGGGGGCCCCTACGAGCAGTACTTC
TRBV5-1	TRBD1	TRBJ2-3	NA	CASSGGTGSDTQYF	TGCGCCAGCAGCGGAGGGACAGGGTCAGATACGCAGTATTTT
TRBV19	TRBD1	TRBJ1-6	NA	CASSMGSTGDDSPLHF	TGTGCCAGTAGTATGGGCTCTACAGGGGACGATTCACCCCTCCACTTT
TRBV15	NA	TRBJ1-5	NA	CATSRGQVNQPQHF	TGTGCCACCAGCAGAGGACAGGTAAATCAGCCCCAGCATTTT
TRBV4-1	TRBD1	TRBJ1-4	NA	CASSKIRDRGQKEKLFF	TGCGCCAGCAGCAAAATCCGGGACAGGGGGCAGAAAGAAAAACTGTTTTTT
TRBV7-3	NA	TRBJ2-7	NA	CASSPRAGLSYEQYF	TGTGCCAGCAGCCCCAGGGCCGGGCTCTCCTACGAGCAGTACTTC
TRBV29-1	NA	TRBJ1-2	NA	CSVEAANYGYTF	TGCAGCGTTGAAGCCGCTAACTATGGCTACACCTTC
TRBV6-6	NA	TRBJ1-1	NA	CASSYPAEAGAPEAFF	TGTGCCAGCAGTTACCCCGCCGAGGCGGGCGCGCCTGAAGCTTTCTTT
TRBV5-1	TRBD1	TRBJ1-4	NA	CASSSGTGREKLFF	TGCGCCAGCAGCTCCGGGACAGGGAGGGAAAAACTGTTTTTT
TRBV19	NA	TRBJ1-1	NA	CASSMRGGSRNTEAFF	TGTGCCAGTAGTATGCGGGGGGGGTCGCGGAACACTGAAGCTTTCTTT
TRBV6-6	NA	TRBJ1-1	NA	CASSSTGMNTEAFF	TGTGCCAGCAGTTCCACAGGGATGAACACTGAAGCTTTCTTT
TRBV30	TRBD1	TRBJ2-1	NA	CAWDRGSNEQFF	TGTGCCTGGGACAGGGGGTCCAATGAGCAGTTCTTC
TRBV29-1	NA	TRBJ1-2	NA	CSVQTPYGYTF	TGCAGCGTTCAGACACCCTATGGCTACACCTTC
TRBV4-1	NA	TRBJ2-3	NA	CASSQSLSTDTQYF	TGCGCCAGCAGCCAGAGTCTTAGCACAGATACGCAGTATTTT
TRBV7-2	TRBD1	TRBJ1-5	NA	CASSLWTGINQPQHF	TGTGCCAGCAGCCTCTGGACAGGGATCAATCAGCCCCAGCATTTT
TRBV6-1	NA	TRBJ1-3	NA	CASSGLNGNTIYF	TGTGCCAGCAGTGGACTGAATGGAAACACCATATATTTT
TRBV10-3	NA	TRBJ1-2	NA	CAISESGHANYGYTF	TGTGCCATCAGTGAGTCTGGACATGCTAACTATGGCTACACCTTC